Described below is a single TCR beta chain sequence and its context. The specificity of this receptor is unknown. There are no base qualities to consult, and no much larger clone falls within one base. Genomic DNA was extracted from sorted cells for sequencing of the TCRbeta CDR3 region. The immunoSEQ Assay was used for sequencing of TCRbeta CDR3 regions. The table was pulled from immuneACCESS by TCRdb, which kept in-frame rearrangements only. Such tables lose some clones; where checked, under half of the loss comes from unresolved V genes, and the rest has no known cause. In this sample the table shows about 95,000 clones, roughly nine tenths of which occur a single time. Together, the top ten hold around 2.5% of the sample. The trial excluded patients who had a history of autoimmune disease or who were on systemic immunosuppression. Peripheral blood for TCR sequencing was drawn from every dose cohort at baseline, at cycle 4 day 1 and at cycle 7 day 1. The samples were drawn from a first-in-human, open-label, multicenter phase I dose-escalation trial of ivuxolimab. The trial enrolled adults with locally advanced or metastatic head and neck squamous cell, hepatocellular, melanoma or renal cell carcinoma. Before TCR sequencing, CD4+ and CD8+ T cells were separately sorted from peripheral blood.

The junction carries 4 bases between V and J, which are trimmed by 3 bases and 1 base respectively. In the germline V gene (reference sequence), CDR1 corresponds to SGHNT and CDR2 to YYREEE. The CDR3, cysteine through phenylalanine, is 12 amino acids long. The CDR3 DNA has 36 bases and is translated from base 1. This specimen comes from a study of OX40 agonist ivuxolimab in advanced cancers. In the study overall: The costimulatory receptor OX40 (CD134) was targeted by ivuxolimab, a fully human IgG2 agonistic monoclonal antibody. Intravenous ivuxolimab was administered to patients every 2 weeks at six dose levels: 0.01, 0.1, 0.3, 1.5, 3 and 10 mg/kg. Of the roughly 54 dose-escalation patients, hepatocellular carcinoma was present in 19, melanoma in around 15, renal cell carcinoma in 9 and head and neck cancer in 9. A male proportion of roughly 85% and a mean age of 60 years, ranging from roughly 23 to 90, were recorded for the dose-escalation cohort. Prior anti-PD-1, anti-PD-L1 or anti-CTLA-4 therapy was permitted, and checkpoint inhibitors had been received by around 39% of dose-escalation patients. Partial responses occurred in three dose-escalation patients: two with cutaneous melanoma and one with hepatocellular carcinoma. The purpose of peripheral TCRbeta sequencing was to test whether ivuxolimab changed TCR sequence diversity and led to clonal T-cell expansion. The monotherapy dose-escalation portion (N = 52 patients) of the phase I ivuxolimab trial is reported in the paper. The paper as a whole reports these results and caveats: In the 0.1-3.0 mg/kg groups, partial responders were among the patients with the lowest normalized peripheral clonal expansion, particularly in CD8+ T cells. Which antigens the clonally expanded peripheral T cells were specific for was not determined. At doses from 0.1 to 3.0 mg/kg, clonal expansion was seen in both CD4+ and CD8+ blood T cells between baseline and week 6. Low levels of normalized T-cell clonal expansion were also seen in some patients who did not respond. After ivuxolimab, more expanded clones were found on average in CD8+ T cells than in CD4+ T cells.

This clonotype originated in an adult with an advanced solid tumor such as melanoma, head and neck, liver or kidney cancer. The chain is encoded by TRBV5-4 joined to TRBJ2-5; the D gene remains uncertain. This material consisted of CD4+ or CD8+ T cells sorted from blood, taken in a trial of the OX40 agonist ivuxolimab. The DNA sequence is TGTGCCAGCAGCTCGCCCCAAGAGACCCAGTACTTC. It codes for CASSSPQETQYF.